The clone carrying this T cell receptor beta chain was picked up many times. Its antigen is not identified. The observed sequence ends 3 residues before the CDR3 terminus, with the missing tail filled in from the germline J gene. This entry belongs to a study of T cell clonality in common variable immunodeficiency. The protocol was immunoSEQ multiplex PCR, while the TCRdb copy is restricted to in-frame clones and leaves out a portion. Captured here are some 40,000 clones, none seen once; the top ten comprise about 0.7%. Regarding the study as a whole: What drives increased CVID clonality needs T cell subpopulation sequencing.

V lost 6 bases to trimming and J lost 8 bases; unmatched junction nucleotides: 13. The CDR3 is 15 amino acids. Germline CDR1 SEHNR, CDR2 FQNEAQ (reference sequence). The chain combines TRBV7-9 with TRBJ2-1, with TRBD1 matching 7 bases. Source material: peripheral blood mononuclear cells. This clonotype was obtained from a person between 18 and 69 years old in good health. The CDR3 sequence is CASRGSGTEVYEQFF. The DNA read from the CDR3 is TGTGCCAGCAGGGGGTCCGGGACAGAGGTGTATGAG.